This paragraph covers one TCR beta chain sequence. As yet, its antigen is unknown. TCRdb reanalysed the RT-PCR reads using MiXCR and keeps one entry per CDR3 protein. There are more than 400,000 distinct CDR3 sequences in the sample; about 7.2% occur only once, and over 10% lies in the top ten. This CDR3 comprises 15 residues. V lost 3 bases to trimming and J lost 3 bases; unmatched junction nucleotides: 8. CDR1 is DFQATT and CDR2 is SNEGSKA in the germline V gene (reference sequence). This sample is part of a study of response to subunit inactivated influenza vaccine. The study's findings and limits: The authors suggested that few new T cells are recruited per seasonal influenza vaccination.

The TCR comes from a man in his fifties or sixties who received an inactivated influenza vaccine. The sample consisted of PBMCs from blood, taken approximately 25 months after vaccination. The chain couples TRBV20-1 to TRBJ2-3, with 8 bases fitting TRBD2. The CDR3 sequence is CSARRPAGVTDTQYF. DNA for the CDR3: TGCAGTGCTAGGCGGCCAGCGGGAGTAACAGATACGCAGTATTTT.